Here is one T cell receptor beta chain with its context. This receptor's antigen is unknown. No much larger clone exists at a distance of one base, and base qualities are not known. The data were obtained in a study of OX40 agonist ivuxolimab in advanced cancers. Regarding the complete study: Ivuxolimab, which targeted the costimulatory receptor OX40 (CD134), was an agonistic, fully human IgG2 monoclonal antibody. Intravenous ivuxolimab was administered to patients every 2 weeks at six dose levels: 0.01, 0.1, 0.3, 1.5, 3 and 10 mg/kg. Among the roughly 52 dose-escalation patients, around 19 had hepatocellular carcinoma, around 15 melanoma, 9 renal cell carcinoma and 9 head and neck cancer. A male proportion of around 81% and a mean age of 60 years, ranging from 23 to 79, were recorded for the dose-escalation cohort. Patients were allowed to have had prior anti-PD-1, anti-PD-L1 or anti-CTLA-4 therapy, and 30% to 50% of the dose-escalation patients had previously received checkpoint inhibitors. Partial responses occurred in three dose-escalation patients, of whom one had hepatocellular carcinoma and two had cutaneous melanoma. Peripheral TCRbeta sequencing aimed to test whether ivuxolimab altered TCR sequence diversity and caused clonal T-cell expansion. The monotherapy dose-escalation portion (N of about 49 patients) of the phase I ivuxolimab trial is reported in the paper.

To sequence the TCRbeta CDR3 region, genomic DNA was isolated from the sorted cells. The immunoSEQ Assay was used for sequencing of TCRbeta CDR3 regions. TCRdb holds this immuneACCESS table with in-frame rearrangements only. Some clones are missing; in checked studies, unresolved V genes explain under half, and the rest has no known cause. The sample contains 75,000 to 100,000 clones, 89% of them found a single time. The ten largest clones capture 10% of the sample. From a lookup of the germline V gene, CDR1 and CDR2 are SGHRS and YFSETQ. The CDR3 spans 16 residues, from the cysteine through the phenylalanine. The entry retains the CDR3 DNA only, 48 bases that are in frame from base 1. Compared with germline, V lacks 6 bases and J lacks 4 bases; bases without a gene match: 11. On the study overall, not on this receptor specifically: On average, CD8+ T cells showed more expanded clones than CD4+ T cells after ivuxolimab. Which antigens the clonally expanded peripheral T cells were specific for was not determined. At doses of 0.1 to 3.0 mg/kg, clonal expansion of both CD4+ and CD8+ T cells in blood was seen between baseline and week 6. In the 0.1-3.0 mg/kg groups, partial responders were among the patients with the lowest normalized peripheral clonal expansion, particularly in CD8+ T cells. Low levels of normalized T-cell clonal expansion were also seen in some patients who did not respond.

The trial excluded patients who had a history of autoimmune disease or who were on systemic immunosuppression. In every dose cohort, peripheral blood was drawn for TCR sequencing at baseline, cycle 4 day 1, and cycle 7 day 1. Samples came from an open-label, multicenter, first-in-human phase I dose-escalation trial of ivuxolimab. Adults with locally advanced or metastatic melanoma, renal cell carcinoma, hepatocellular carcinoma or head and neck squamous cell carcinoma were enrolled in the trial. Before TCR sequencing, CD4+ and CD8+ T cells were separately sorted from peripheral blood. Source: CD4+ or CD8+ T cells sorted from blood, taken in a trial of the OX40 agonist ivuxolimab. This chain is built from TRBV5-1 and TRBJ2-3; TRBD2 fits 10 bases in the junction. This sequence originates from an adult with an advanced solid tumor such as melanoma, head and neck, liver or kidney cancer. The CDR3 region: CASNPGASGSSDTQYF. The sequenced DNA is TGCGCCAGCAACCCCGGGGCTAGCGGGAGTTCAGATACGCAGTATTTT.